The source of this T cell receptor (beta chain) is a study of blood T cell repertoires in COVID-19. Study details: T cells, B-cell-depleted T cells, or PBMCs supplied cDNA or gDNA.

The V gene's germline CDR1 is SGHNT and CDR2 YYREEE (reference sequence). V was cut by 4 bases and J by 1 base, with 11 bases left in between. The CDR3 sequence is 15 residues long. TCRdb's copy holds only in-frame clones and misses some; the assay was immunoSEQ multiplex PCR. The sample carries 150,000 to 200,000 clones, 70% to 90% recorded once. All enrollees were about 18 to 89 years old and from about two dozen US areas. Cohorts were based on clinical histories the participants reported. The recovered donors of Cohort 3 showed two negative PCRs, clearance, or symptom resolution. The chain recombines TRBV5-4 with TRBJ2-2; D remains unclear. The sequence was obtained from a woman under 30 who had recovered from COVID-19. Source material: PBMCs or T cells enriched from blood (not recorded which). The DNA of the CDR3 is TGTGCCAGCAGCATTTTTGGCGGGAACACCGGGGAGCTGTTTTTT. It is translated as CASSIFGGNTGELFF.